A selection of T cell receptor beta chains follows, all from one sample in a study of T cell responses to AZD1222 COVID-19 vaccine. The assay was immunoSEQ multiplex PCR, and TCRdb's table has in-frame clones only and misses some. In the table there are around 150,000 clones, just over 90% of which are singletons. The sequencing here drew on peripheral blood, taken 28 days after the second AZD1222 dose. The receptors shown here come from an adult who received the AZD1222 COVID-19 vaccine. Each CDR3 is given with its conserved first and last residue. Each record gives: V gene, J gene, D gene, clone size, CDR3 DNA, CDR3 protein. A D gene is named only where the DNA matches it firmly. The size field is filled for only some rows; it gives once, few, many or a size class.

TRBV5-4,TRBJ1-1,.,.,TGTGCCAGCAGCTTGAGGGGGTTCACTGAAGCTTTCTTT,CASSLRGFTEAFF
TRBV15,TRBJ2-1,TRBD2,.,TGTGCCACCAGCCTTAGCGGGGCTACCTACAATGAGCAGTTCTTC,CATSLSGATYNEQFF
TRBV19,TRBJ1-4,.,.,TGTGCCAGTAGTATAAGTAGACACCCAACTAATGAAAAACTGTTTTTT,CASSISRHPTNEKLFF
TRBV11-2,TRBJ1-5,.,.,TGTGCCAGCATCCCTACCCCCGACCTAAGCAATCAGCCCCAGCATTTT,CASIPTPDLSNQPQHF
TRBV5-8,TRBJ2-5,.,once,TGTGCCAGCAGCTTAAAGGGAAGGGTAGAGACCCAGTACTTC,CASSLKGRVETQYF
TRBV19,TRBJ2-1,TRBD1,.,TGTGCCAGTAGTCCGGGACAGGGGGACTACAATGAGCAGTTCTTC,CASSPGQGDYNEQFF
TRBV7-8,TRBJ1-2,TRBD1,.,TGTGCCAGCAGCCGCAGGGACAGGGAGAATGGCTACACCTTC,CASSRRDRENGYTF
TRBV2,TRBJ2-7,.,.,TGTGCCAGCAGTGCCCTCCGTCCCGGGATTGACTACGAGCAGTACTTC,CASSALRPGIDYEQYF
TRBV19,TRBJ1-1,.,.,TGTGCCAGTAGTATACCCGGGGTCACTGAAGCTTTCTTT,CASSIPGVTEAFF
TRBV4-1,TRBJ2-5,.,.,TGCGCCAGCAGCCAAGTTGGGAAGCTAGAGACCCAGTACTTC,CASSQVGKLETQYF
TRBV4-1,TRBJ2-7,TRBD1,.,TGCGCCAGCAGCCAAGAAGGACAGGGCTACGAGCAGTACTTC,CASSQEGQGYEQYF
TRBV10-2,TRBJ1-1,.,once,TGCGCCAGCAGTGATGCCAGGAACACTGAAGCTTTCTTT,CASSDARNTEAFF
TRBV6-5,TRBJ1-6,TRBD1,.,TGTGCCAGCAGTTACTCACAGGGGATTTATAATTCACCCCTCCACTTT,CASSYSQGIYNSPLHF
TRBV18,TRBJ1-5,.,.,TGTGCCAGCTCACGATCCTCGGGGTCGCAGCCCCAGCATTTT,CASSRSSGSQPQHF
TRBV5-4,TRBJ1-2,TRBD1,.,TGTGCCAGCAGCCTGACAGGGCACTATGGCTACACCTTC,CASSLTGHYGYTF
TRBV30,TRBJ1-1,.,.,TGTGCCTGGGGTCTTATTAACACTGAAGCTTTCTTT,CAWGLINTEAFF
TRBV18,TRBJ1-1,.,.,TGTGCCAGCTCACCACCCCCAGGGAATTTGGCTGAAGCTTTCTTT,CASSPPPGNLAEAFF
TRBV9,TRBJ1-5,.,.,TGTGCCAGCAGCGTAGGGGGAGGGTTTGGGCAGCCCCAGCATTTT,CASSVGGGFGQPQHF
TRBV2,TRBJ2-1,TRBD1,.,TGTGCCAGCAGGGACAGGGGATATGAGCAGTTCTTC,CASRDRGYEQFF
TRBV5-1,TRBJ2-7,.,.,TGCGCCAGCAAGGCCTATCGGGACGAGCAGTACTTC,CASKAYRDEQYF
TRBV27,TRBJ1-5,.,.,TGTGCCAGCAGTCCCCGCACAGGGTCCATTAGCAATCAGCCCCAGCATTTT,CASSPRTGSISNQPQHF
TRBV19,TRBJ1-1,.,.,TGTGCCACCGGCGGATTTACAGAGAACACTGAAGCTTTCTTT,CATGGFTENTEAFF
TRBV10-3,TRBJ1-1,.,.,TGTGCCATCAGTGGCAGGATGAACACTGAAGCTTTCTTT,CAISGRMNTEAFF
TRBV7-2,TRBJ2-5,.,.,TGTGCCAGCAGCTCCATCCCATTCCAAGAGACCCAGTACTTC,CASSSIPFQETQYF
TRBV3-1/TRBV3-2,TRBJ1-6,.,.,TGTGCCAGCAGCCAAGTAGCCGGCTCCGGGGTTAATTCACCCCTCCACTTT,CASSQVAGSGVNSPLHF
TRBV9,TRBJ1-2,.,.,TGTGCCAGCAGCACCGGAGGCGGCTATGGCTACACCTTC,CASSTGGGYGYTF
TRBV7-6,TRBJ1-6,TRBD1,.,TGTGCCAGCAGCTTTGGACAGGGCTTCAATTCACCCCTCCACTTT,CASSFGQGFNSPLHF
TRBV4-1,TRBJ2-7,.,.,TGCGCCAGCAGCCAAGCTCCCAGCTACGAGCAGTACTTC,CASSQAPSYEQYF
TRBV4-1,TRBJ1-5,.,.,TGCGCCAGCAGCCAAGCTGGGTGGCAGAATCAGCCCCAGCATTTT,CASSQAGWQNQPQHF
TRBV29-1,TRBJ2-3,.,.,TGCAGCGCCTCCGGCGGGGACAGCGGCACAGATACGCAGTATTTT,CSASGGDSGTDTQYF
TRBV20-1,TRBJ2-1,.,.,TGCAGTGCCCCCTCCTACAATGAGCAGTTCTTC,CSAPSYNEQFF
TRBV4-2,TRBJ2-1,.,.,TGTGCCAGCAGCCAAGTTACAGGGGAGGCCAATGAGCAGTTCTTC,CASSQVTGEANEQFF